These T cell receptor beta chains were read from a single sample in a study of cytomegalovirus exposure and HLA in healthy donors. Produced via immunoSEQ multiplex PCR; TCRdb's table is partial and in-frame only. The sample records about 120,000 clones, around 90% being singletons. Sequenced material: PBMCs. These receptor sequences come from a woman between 18 and 29 years old in good health and CMV-seronegative. Each CDR3 is given with its conserved first and last residue. D genes are given only for firm matches. A row's size may be missing; if present it is once, few, many or a size class.

TRBV7-2	TRBJ2-3	TRBD2	NA	TGTGCCAGCAGCCCAACCTTACTAGCGGGAAGAACAGATACGCAGTATTTT	CASSPTLLAGRTDTQYF
TRBV7-9	TRBJ2-3	TRBD1	NA	TGTGCCAGCAGCCGGACAGGGGCAGATACGCAGTATTTT	CASSRTGADTQYF
TRBV28	TRBJ2-7	NA	NA	TGTGCCAGCAGTTTCGGGACAAAAACCTACGAGCAGTACTTC	CASSFGTKTYEQYF
TRBV7-2	TRBJ1-2	TRBD1	NA	TGTGCCAGCAGCATCGACAGGGTAACTAACTATGGCTACACCTTC	CASSIDRVTNYGYTF
TRBV4-1	TRBJ1-4	NA	NA	TGCGCCAGCAGCCAAGATCCGGGGTTCCACCGAGCAACTAATGAAAAACTGTTTTTT	CASSQDPGFHRATNEKLFF
TRBV7-9	TRBJ2-7	NA	NA	TGTGCCAGCAGCCCGAGCGTCTACGAGCAGTACTTC	CASSPSVYEQYF
TRBV5-4	TRBJ2-3	TRBD2	NA	TGTGCCAGCAGCCCTCTGGGGAGGGGAGATACGCAGTATTTT	CASSPLGRGDTQYF
TRBV7-6	TRBJ2-7	NA	NA	TGTGCCAGCAGCTCGGGACACTCCCCCGCCGAGCAGTACTTC	CASSSGHSPAEQYF
TRBV6-1	TRBJ1-2	NA	NA	TGTGCCAGTGTGTTGAGGGAGAGCTATGGCTACACCTTC	CASVLRESYGYTF
TRBV28	TRBJ2-7	NA	NA	TGTGCCAGCAGTTTAGGGGAGTTGGGCTCTGCCTACGAGCAGTACTTC	CASSLGELGSAYEQYF
TRBV15	TRBJ2-7	NA	once	TGTGCCACCAGCAGAGACCGGACTATCTACGAGCAGTACTTC	CATSRDRTIYEQYF
TRBV10-3	TRBJ1-5	NA	NA	TGTGCCATCAGTGAAGCAGGGAGCAATCAGCCCCAGCATTTT	CAISEAGSNQPQHF
TRBV27	TRBJ2-7	NA	NA	TGTGCCAGCGGACAGATGGGGGTCCTAAGGGAAGCCTACGAGCAGTACTTC	CASGQMGVLREAYEQYF
TRBV2	TRBJ2-6	NA	NA	TGTGCCAGCAGTGAGAGTCTCCTCTCCCCTGGGGCCAACGTCCTGACTTTC	CASSESLLSPGANVLTF
TRBV19	TRBJ1-1	NA	NA	TGTGCCAGCCAAACGGGAGGCTTGTACACTGAAGCTTTCTTT	CASQTGGLYTEAFF
TRBV13	TRBJ2-7	NA	NA	TGTGCCAGCAGCCCAGGAGCTAGCGTCACCTACGAGCAGTACTTC	CASSPGASVTYEQYF
TRBV6-1	TRBJ2-7	TRBD2	NA	TGTGCCAGCAGGGCGGCTAGCGGGGCCGAGCAGTACTTC	CASRAASGAEQYF
TRBV29-1	TRBJ2-5	TRBD1	NA	TGCAGCGCCCACAGGGGATACCAAGAGACCCAGTACTTC	CSAHRGYQETQYF
TRBV15	TRBJ1-4	TRBD1	NA	TGTGCCACCAGCAGAGCAGGGCAGGGGGGTGGTGAAAAACTGTTTTTT	CATSRAGQGGGEKLFF
TRBV14	TRBJ2-5	NA	NA	TGTGCCAGCAGCCAAGTAGATCGGGGGAAAAAACCGGAGACCCAGTACTTC	CASSQVDRGKKPETQYF
TRBV13	TRBJ2-1	NA	NA	TGTGCCAGCAGCCGAGTAGCGGCTGACTATTACAATGAGCAGTTCTTC	CASSRVAADYYNEQFF
TRBV4-1	TRBJ1-6	NA	once	TGCGCCAGCAGCCAAGAGGAGTTTACGTATAATTCACCCCTCCACTTT	CASSQEEFTYNSPLHF
TRBV4-1	TRBJ2-3	TRBD2	NA	TGCGCCAGCAGCCACCGGACTAGTGGGGGAGATACGCAGTATTTT	CASSHRTSGGDTQYF
TRBV30	TRBJ2-5	TRBD2	few	TGTGCCTGGAGTGGTGCGGGAGGGTATCAGGAGACCCAGTACTTC	CAWSGAGGYQETQYF
TRBV2	TRBJ2-2	TRBD1	NA	TGTGCCAGCAGTGACGGACAGGGGTTGTCCGGGGAGCTGTTTTTT	CASSDGQGLSGELFF
TRBV7-2	TRBJ2-6	NA	few	TGTGCCAGCAGCCTCAAGGCGGGCTCTGGGGCCAACGTCCTGACTTTC	CASSLKAGSGANVLTF
TRBV5-1	TRBJ2-7	TRBD1	NA	TGCGCCAGCAGCTTGAGGGGGACAGGGGGCTCCCACGAGCAGTACTTC	CASSLRGTGGSHEQYF
TRBV5-1	TRBJ2-3	TRBD2	NA	TGCGCCAGCAGCCCGGGACTAGCGGGAGATACGCAGTATTTT	CASSPGLAGDTQYF
TRBV30	TRBJ1-2	NA	NA	TGTGCCTGGAGTGTGCGGCACGCCCTCTATGGCTACACCTTC	CAWSVRHALYGYTF
TRBV27	TRBJ1-5	NA	NA	TGTGCCAGCAGTCGAACCCAGGGGATAACTCTTGATCAGCCCCAGCATTTT	CASSRTQGITLDQPQHF
TRBV4-1	TRBJ2-7	NA	NA	TGCGCCAGCAGCCAAGATCGGGGGACAGATGAGCAGTACTTC	CASSQDRGTDEQYF
TRBV28	TRBJ1-3	NA	NA	TGTGCCAGCAAACTCCCCACGACAGTGAACACCATATATTTT	CASKLPTTVNTIYF
TRBV19	TRBJ2-7	NA	once	TGTGCCAGTAGTCCCCTGGGGCATGAGGAGCAGTACTTC	CASSPLGHEEQYF
TRBV2	TRBJ1-3	TRBD1	NA	TGTGCCAGCAGTCTAGGGGGCTTAGGAAACACCATATATTTT	CASSLGGLGNTIYF
TRBV30	TRBJ1-2	TRBD1	NA	TGTGCCTGGAGTAAGGGGACAGGGGGCAGCTATGGCTACACCTTC	CAWSKGTGGSYGYTF
TRBV15	TRBJ1-5	TRBD1	NA	TGTGCCACCAGCAGAGGGGACAGGGAGGAACAGCCCCAGCATTTT	CATSRGDREEQPQHF
TRBV7-2	TRBJ2-7	NA	NA	TGTGCCAGCAGCTTAACCACGCCGGGGTACGAGCAGTACTTC	CASSLTTPGYEQYF
TRBV5-6	TRBJ1-2	NA	NA	TGTGCCAGCAGCTTGGAGCGGCAAGAGCGTGTCTATGGCTACACCTTC	CASSLERQERVYGYTF
TRBV10-2	TRBJ2-1	TRBD2	NA	TGCGCCAGCAGAGTAGCGGGAGGGTCCTACAATGAGCAGTTCTTC	CASRVAGGSYNEQFF
TRBV4-1	TRBJ2-1	NA	NA	TGCGCCAGCAGCCAAGTCTACAGCTCCTACAATGAGCAGTTCTTC	CASSQVYSSYNEQFF
TRBV6-1	TRBJ2-1	TRBD1	NA	TGTGCCAGCAGTGACGGGACAGGGGGAACGGTGCAGTTCTTC	CASSDGTGGTVQFF
TRBV7-6	TRBJ1-3	NA	NA	TGTGCCAGCAGCGCACTCACTACAGGGACTGGAAACACCATATATTTT	CASSALTTGTGNTIYF
TRBV19	TRBJ2-7	TRBD2	NA	TGTGCCAGTAGTATCGCCCCTAGCGGGGGCGTCTACGAGCAGTACTTC	CASSIAPSGGVYEQYF
TRBV6-9	TRBJ2-7	TRBD2	NA	TGTGCCAAAGTTTGGCGGGGGGTCTCCTACGAGCAGTACTTC	CAKVWRGVSYEQYF
TRBV7-2	TRBJ1-4	NA	NA	TGTGCCAGCAGCCAAGACAGACCAACTAATGAAAAACTGTTTTTT	CASSQDRPTNEKLFF
TRBV4-1	TRBJ2-1	TRBD2	NA	TGCGCCAGCAGCCAGAGGGGTCGGACTAGCCGGTACAATGAGCAGTTCTTC	CASSQRGRTSRYNEQFF
TRBV5-1	TRBJ2-2	NA	NA	TGCGCCAGCAGCTTGATACAGGGTAGGAAAACCGGGGAGCTGTTTTTT	CASSLIQGRKTGELFF
TRBV19	TRBJ2-2	NA	NA	TGTGCCAGTCGCCCAGGGGTTTCGACCCTGGGCGGGGAGCTGTTTTTT	CASRPGVSTLGGELFF
TRBV6-1	TRBJ1-2	NA	NA	TGTGCCAGCAGTGAACGTGCCAGGTCCGACTATGGCTACACCTTC	CASSERARSDYGYTF
TRBV7-3	TRBJ2-2	TRBD1	NA	TGTGCCAGCAGCCTAACGTCGACAGGGCCCGGGGAGCTGTTTTTT	CASSLTSTGPGELFF
TRBV21-1	TRBJ2-2	NA	NA	TGTGCCAGCAGCAGGCACAGGGGCACCGGGGAGCTGTTTTTT	CASSRHRGTGELFF